The 3 T cell receptor beta chains presented below share a single source sample, sequenced in a study of cytomegalovirus exposure and HLA in healthy donors. Measured with immunoSEQ multiplex PCR; TCRdb has only the in-frame clones, and not every one. The sample records about 64,000 clones, 85% to 95% being singletons. Sequencing input: PBMCs. These receptors came from a woman younger than 30 in good health and CMV-seropositive.

The chain employs TRBV11-1 and TRBJ2-1; 8 bases align to TRBD1. The germline V gene has CDR1 SGHAT and CDR2 FQDESV (reference sequence). V gave up 5 bases and J gave up 7 bases; unmatched junction bases: 10. The CDR3 spans 15 residues. The CDR3 nucleotides are TGTGCCAGCAGCCCGATGGACAGGGCTTTGAATGAGCAGTTCTTC. Its protein is CASSPMDRALNEQFF.

V is TRBV6-1 and J is TRBJ2-1; 7 bases align to TRBD1. There are 16 residues in the CDR3. Looked up from germline, CDR1 is MNHNS and CDR2 is SASEGT. V trimming: 2 bases; J trimming: 4 bases; junction bases outside the gene matches: 8. The CDR3 sequence is CASSEYETGLYNEQFF. CDR3 DNA sequence: TGTGCCAGCAGTGAATATGAGACAGGGCTATACAATGAGCAGTTCTTC.

The CDR3 spells CASFTGYGNTEAFF. The CDR3 DNA reads TGTGCCAGTTTCACAGGGTATGGGAACACTGAAGCTTTCTTT. This chain uses TRBV2 with TRBJ1-1, with D possibly being TRBD1 (6 bases). CDR1 and CDR2 from the germline V gene are SNHLY and FYNNEI. Trimming cost V 9 bases and J 1 base, with 15 bases left between them. The CDR3 consists of 14 residues.